This T cell receptor beta chain derives from a study of T cell repertoires in cytomegalovirus infection. Overall study context: Evidence of both CMV infection and a matching HLA type came from public TCR beta signatures.

Each CDR3 protein is one row after TCRdb ran MiXCR on the reads. The repertoire includes about 900,000 distinct CDR3 sequences, about 33% of them detected once, and around 15% sits in the top ten. The CDR3 is 16 amino acids. The germline CDR1 and CDR2 sequences are SGHVS and FNYEAQ. A note on this clonotype: What it binds is not known. At one of its ends the junction is not consistent with the germline gene, which may arise from a read error.

Regarding the study as a whole: Summed public TCR beta family frequency identified CMV carriers bearing the relevant HLA. The study found HLA-C-restricted CMV-specific TCR beta clonotypes dominating the ex vivo response.

The chain recombines TRBV7-6 with TRBJ2-3; 11 bases align to TRBD2. The sequencing used cultured CD8+ T cells from PBMCs, collected from culture after CMV antigen stimulation. The source of this sequence is a human donor in good health (CMV status not recorded). Some clones in this sample may be carry-over from other donors' samples. The CDR3 nucleotides are TGTGCCAACAGCTTAGAGCTAGCGGGGGGAACAGATACGCAGTATTTT. Its translation is CANSLELAGGTDTQYF.